The rows below give T cell receptor beta chains drawn from one sample of a study of shared clonotypes between healthy human individuals. Clones were read by immunoSEQ multiplex PCR, and TCRdb kept only the in-frame ones, dropping some. This table holds 2 million to 2.5 million clones, nearly 97% found once. Specimen: naive CD4+ T cells sorted from blood. Source of these receptors: a young man in good health. The CDR3 runs from the conserved cysteine through the conserved F or W.

j_gene: TRBJ1-6; len: 15; v_gene: TRBV12-5; CDR3aa: CASGATGSYNSPLHF
j_gene: TRBJ2-7; len: 16; v_gene: TRBV4-1; CDR3aa: CASSQEVLAGALEQYF
j_gene: TRBJ1-1; len: 16; v_gene: TRBV2; CDR3aa: CASSKRSPGGGTEAFF
j_gene: TRBJ1-1; len: 17; v_gene: TRBV6-1; CDR3aa: CASSDEGAWVVNTEAFF
j_gene: TRBJ1-5; len: 15; v_gene: TRBV19; CDR3aa: CASSKDRNSNQPQHF
j_gene: TRBJ1-2; len: 13; v_gene: TRBV27; CDR3aa: CASSSQGVYGYTF
j_gene: TRBJ2-7; len: 14; v_gene: TRBV5-1; CDR3aa: CASSLGSTNYEQYF
j_gene: TRBJ2-7; len: 11; v_gene: TRBV7-2; CDR3aa: CASSPDREQYF
j_gene: TRBJ1-5; len: 14; v_gene: TRBV11-2; CDR3aa: CASSMGIFNQPQHF
j_gene: TRBJ2-3; len: 11; v_gene: TRBV6-5; CDR3aa: CASSYSNTQYF
j_gene: TRBJ1-3; len: 16; v_gene: TRBV28; CDR3aa: CASSRAGTGSGNTIYF
j_gene: TRBJ1-1; len: 13; v_gene: TRBV7-9; CDR3aa: CASSPWGNTEAFF
j_gene: TRBJ2-5; len: 15; v_gene: TRBV10-3; CDR3aa: CAISEGEGRGETQYF
j_gene: TRBJ1-2; len: 11; v_gene: TRBV12-5; CDR3aa: CASGHGTGYTF
j_gene: TRBJ2-5; len: 14; v_gene: TRBV6-5; CDR3aa: CASSGGTRQETQYF
j_gene: TRBJ2-2; len: 15; v_gene: TRBV28; CDR3aa: CASFNRGPGTGELFF
j_gene: TRBJ2-7; len: 14; v_gene: TRBV29-1; CDR3aa: CSVVAGGFSYEQYF
j_gene: TRBJ2-7; len: 14; v_gene: TRBV11-2; CDR3aa: CASSQLEGGAEQYF
j_gene: TRBJ1-2; len: 13; v_gene: TRBV5-1; CDR3aa: CASSLAGDYGYTF
j_gene: TRBJ1-1; len: 11; v_gene: TRBV29-1; CDR3aa: CSVEAGTEAFF
j_gene: TRBJ1-5; len: 12; v_gene: TRBV7-2; CDR3aa: CASRSPNQPQHF
j_gene: TRBJ1-1; len: 17; v_gene: TRBV27; CDR3aa: CASTLRGTGYLSEKAFF
j_gene: TRBJ1-4; len: 13; v_gene: TRBV6-4; CDR3aa: CASTTGVCEKLFF
j_gene: TRBJ1-4; len: 11; v_gene: TRBV10-3; CDR3aa: CAISPGEKLFF
j_gene: TRBJ1-4; len: 15; v_gene: TRBV19; CDR3aa: CASTGTAATNEKLFF
j_gene: TRBJ1-6; len: 14; v_gene: TRBV4-1; CDR3aa: CASSSDRVSSPLHF
j_gene: TRBJ2-1; len: 15; v_gene: TRBV7-8; CDR3aa: CASSLRTVLYNEQFF
j_gene: TRBJ2-7; len: 18; v_gene: TRBV5-4; CDR3aa: CASSGGGLAGEATYEQYF
j_gene: TRBJ2-3; len: 16; v_gene: TRBV10-3; CDR3aa: CAISELTSGSTDTQYF
j_gene: TRBJ2-7; len: 19; v_gene: TRBV5-1; CDR3aa: CASSLGRDRGYTTSYEQYF
j_gene: TRBJ1-1; len: 14; v_gene: TRBV5-1; CDR3aa: CASSLARQSTEAFF
j_gene: TRBJ2-2; len: 16; v_gene: TRBV28; CDR3aa: CASSLRLAANTGELFF
j_gene: TRBJ2-1; len: 14; v_gene: TRBV11-3; CDR3aa: CASSLGGTYNEQFF
j_gene: TRBJ2-3; len: 15; v_gene: TRBV5-1; CDR3aa: CASSLGSGYTDTQYF
j_gene: TRBJ1-1; len: 15; v_gene: TRBV2; CDR3aa: CASSEERGKGTEAFF
j_gene: TRBJ2-5; len: 15; v_gene: TRBV5-1; CDR3aa: CASSFRRGGQETQYF
j_gene: TRBJ2-2; len: 15; v_gene: TRBV9; CDR3aa: CASSSGTHNTGELFF
j_gene: TRBJ1-1; len: 12; v_gene: TRBV30; CDR3aa: CAWMVVNTEAFF
j_gene: TRBJ2-7; len: 15; v_gene: TRBV7-2; CDR3aa: CASSPVLGGRYEQYF
j_gene: TRBJ1-5; len: 15; v_gene: TRBV10-3; CDR3aa: CATASEQPMGQPQHF
j_gene: TRBJ2-2; len: 15; v_gene: TRBV2; CDR3aa: CASSGGLAGTGELFF
j_gene: TRBJ2-5; len: 17; v_gene: TRBV11-2; CDR3aa: CASSRGTSGTSKETQYF
j_gene: TRBJ1-1; len: 14; v_gene: TRBV4-1; CDR3aa: CASSNPGMNTEAFF
j_gene: TRBJ1-1; len: 15; v_gene: TRBV6-1; CDR3aa: CASSESGGRATEAFF
j_gene: TRBJ1-2; len: 13; v_gene: TRBV6-1; CDR3aa: CASRAGGSYGYTF